The rows below give T cell receptor beta chains drawn from one sample of a study of blood T cells in healthy people across ages. TCRdb passed the 5' RACE reads through MiXCR, listing each CDR3 protein once. The sample shows more than 900,000 distinct CDR3 sequences, roughly a quarter of them seen only once. These data are also associated with another study on T cells of mothers and their children.

Sequencing input: blood. All receptors come from a girl aged 2 to 9 in good health. Both conserved end residues are part of each CDR3.

TRBV7-9	CASSSPKDKGNTGELFF
TRBV11-2	CASSLGGRGANEQFF
TRBV20-1	CSARDIRLAGTGELFF
TRBV7-9	CASSPRTFSGTEQETQYF
TRBV9	CASSVVGSRDNEQFF
TRBV4-1	CASMVRVIDNSPLHF
TRBV7-8	CASSLGQGSGETQYF
TRBV20-1	CSVSTGPTLRDYHYNEQFF
TRBV20-1	CSVPRMTGDYEQYF
TRBV9	CASSLDGVDEQFF
TRBV9	CASSVERGERTEAFF
TRBV28	CASSRSRRVLETQYF
TRBV9	CASSGASRVRETQYF
TRBV27	CASSFTHPDTQYF
TRBV24-1	CATSHRGAGANVLTF
TRBV3-1	CASSQVGKWETQYF
TRBV20-1	CSARDFGGHTLGETQYF
TRBV3-1	CASSQAGLLFF
TRBV12-3/TRBV12-4	CASSSSSIGELFF
TRBV29-1	CSVIQGPYEQYF
TRBV28	CASSGQGRYEQYF
TRBV4-3	CASSQDRWVTPNEQFF
TRBV7-2	CASSLAGRTDTQYF
TRBV12-5	CASGLPGTGNTYEQYF
TRBV10-3	CAISPLPVEGHEQFF
TRBV7-7	CATGLGGSYNEQFF
TRBV28	CASIRGLRGNQPQHF
TRBV12-3/TRBV12-4	CASSPSDLDTQYF